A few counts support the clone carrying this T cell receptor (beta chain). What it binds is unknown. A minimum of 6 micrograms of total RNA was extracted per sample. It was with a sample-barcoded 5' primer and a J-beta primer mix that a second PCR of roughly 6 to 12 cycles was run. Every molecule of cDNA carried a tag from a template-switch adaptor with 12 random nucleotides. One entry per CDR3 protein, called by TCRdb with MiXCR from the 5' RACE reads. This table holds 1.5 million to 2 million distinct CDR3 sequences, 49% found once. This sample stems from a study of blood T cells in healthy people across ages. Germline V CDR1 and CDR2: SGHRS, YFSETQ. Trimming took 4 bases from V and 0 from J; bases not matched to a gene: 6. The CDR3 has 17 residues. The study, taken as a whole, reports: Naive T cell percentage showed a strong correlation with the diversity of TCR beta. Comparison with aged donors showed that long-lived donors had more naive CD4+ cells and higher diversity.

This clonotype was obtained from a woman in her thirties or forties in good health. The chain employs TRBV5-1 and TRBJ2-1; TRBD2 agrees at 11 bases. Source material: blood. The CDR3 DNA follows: TGCGCCAGCAGCATCTCTCTAGCGGGGGGCTCCTACAATGAGCAGTTCTTC. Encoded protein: CASSISLAGGSYNEQFF.